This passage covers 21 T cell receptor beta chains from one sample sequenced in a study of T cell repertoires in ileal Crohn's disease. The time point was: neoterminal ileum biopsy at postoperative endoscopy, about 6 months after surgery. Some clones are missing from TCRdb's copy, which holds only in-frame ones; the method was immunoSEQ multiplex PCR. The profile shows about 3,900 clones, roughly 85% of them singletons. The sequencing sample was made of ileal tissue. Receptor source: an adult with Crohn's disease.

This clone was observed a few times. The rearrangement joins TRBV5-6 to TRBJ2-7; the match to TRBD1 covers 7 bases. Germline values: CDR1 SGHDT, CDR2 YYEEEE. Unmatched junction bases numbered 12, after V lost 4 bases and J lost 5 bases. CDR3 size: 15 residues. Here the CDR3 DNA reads TGTGCCAGCAGCCCCCAGGCGGCAGGGGGTAACGAGCAGTACTTC. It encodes CASSPQAAGGNEQYF. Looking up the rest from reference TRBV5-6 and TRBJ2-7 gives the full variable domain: DAGVTQSPTHLIKTRGQQVTLRCSPKSGHDTVSWYQQALGQGPQFIFQYYEEEERQRGNFPDRFSGHQFPNYSSELNVNALLLGDSALYLCASSPQAAGGNEQYFGPGTRLTVT.

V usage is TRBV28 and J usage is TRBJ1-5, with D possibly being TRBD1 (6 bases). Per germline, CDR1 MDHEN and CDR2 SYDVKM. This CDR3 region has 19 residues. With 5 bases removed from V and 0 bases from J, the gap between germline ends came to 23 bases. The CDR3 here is CASSPLRGANQYSNQPQHF. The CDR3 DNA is TGTGCCAGCAGTCCGCTCAGGGGCGCGAATCAATATAGCAATCAGCCCCAGCATTTT.

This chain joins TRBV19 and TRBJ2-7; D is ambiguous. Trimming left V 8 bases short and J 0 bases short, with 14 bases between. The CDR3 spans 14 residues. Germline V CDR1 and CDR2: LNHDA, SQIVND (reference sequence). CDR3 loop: CASSNFRSSYEQYF. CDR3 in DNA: TGTGCCAGTTCCAACTTTCGGAGCTCCTACGAGCAGTACTTC. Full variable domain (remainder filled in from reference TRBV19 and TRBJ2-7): DGGITQSPKYLFRKEGQNVTLSCEQNLNHDAMYWYRQDPGQGLRLIYYSQIVNDFQKGDIAEGYSVSREKKESFPLTVTSAQKNPTAFYLCASSNFRSSYEQYFGPGTRLTVT.

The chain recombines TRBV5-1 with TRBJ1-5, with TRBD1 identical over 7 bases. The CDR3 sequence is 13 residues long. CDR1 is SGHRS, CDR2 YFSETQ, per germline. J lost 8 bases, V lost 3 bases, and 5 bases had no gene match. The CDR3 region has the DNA TGCGCCAGCAGCTACGACAGGGAGGAGCCCCAGCATTTT. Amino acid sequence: CASSYDREEPQHF. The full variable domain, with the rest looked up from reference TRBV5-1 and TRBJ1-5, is KAGVTQTPRYLIKTRGQQVTLSCSPISGHRSVSWYQQTPGQGLQFLFEYFSETQRNKGNFPGRFSGRQFSNSRSEMNVSTLELGDSALYLCASSYDREEPQHFGDGTRLSIL.

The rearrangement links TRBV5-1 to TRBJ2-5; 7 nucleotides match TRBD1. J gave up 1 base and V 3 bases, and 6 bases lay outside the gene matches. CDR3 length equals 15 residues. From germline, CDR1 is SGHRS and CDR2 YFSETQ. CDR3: CASSSRTGSQETQYF. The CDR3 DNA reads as TGCGCCAGCAGCTCTAGGACAGGCAGCCAAGAGACCCAGTACTTC.

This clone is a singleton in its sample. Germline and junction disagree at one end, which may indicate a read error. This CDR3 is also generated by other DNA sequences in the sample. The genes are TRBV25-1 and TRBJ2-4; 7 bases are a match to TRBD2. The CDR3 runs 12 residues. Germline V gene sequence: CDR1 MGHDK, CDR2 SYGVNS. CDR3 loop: CASSEWGTGGHF. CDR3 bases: TGTGCCAGCAGTGAATGGGGTACGGGGGGTCACTTC.

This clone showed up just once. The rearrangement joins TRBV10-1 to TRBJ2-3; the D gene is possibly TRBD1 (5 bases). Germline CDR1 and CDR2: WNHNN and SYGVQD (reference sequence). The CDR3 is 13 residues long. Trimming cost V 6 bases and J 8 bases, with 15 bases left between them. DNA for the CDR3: TGCGCCAGCAGAGGAAGCCTTCAGGGTACGCAGTATTTT. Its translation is CASRGSLQGTQYF.

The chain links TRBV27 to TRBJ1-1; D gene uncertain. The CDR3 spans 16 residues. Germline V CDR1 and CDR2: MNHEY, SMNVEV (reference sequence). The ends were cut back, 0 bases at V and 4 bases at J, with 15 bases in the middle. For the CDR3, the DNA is TGTGCCAGCAGTTTATCGATGGGTTTCCGGGGCACTGAAGCTTTCTTT. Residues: CASSLSMGFRGTEAFF.

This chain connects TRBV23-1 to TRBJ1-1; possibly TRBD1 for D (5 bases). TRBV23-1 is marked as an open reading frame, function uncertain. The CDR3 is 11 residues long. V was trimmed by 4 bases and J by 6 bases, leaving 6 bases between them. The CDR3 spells CASSRGAEAFF. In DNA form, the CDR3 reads TGCGCCAGCAGTCGGGGGGCTGAAGCTTTCTTT.

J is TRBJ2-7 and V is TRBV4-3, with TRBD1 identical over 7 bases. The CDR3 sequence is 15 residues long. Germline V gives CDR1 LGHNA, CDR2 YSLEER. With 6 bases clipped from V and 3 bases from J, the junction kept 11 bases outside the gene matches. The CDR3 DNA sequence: TGCGCCAGCAGACCCACAGGGGACGAGATCTACGAGCAGTACTTC. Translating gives CASRPTGDEIYEQYF.

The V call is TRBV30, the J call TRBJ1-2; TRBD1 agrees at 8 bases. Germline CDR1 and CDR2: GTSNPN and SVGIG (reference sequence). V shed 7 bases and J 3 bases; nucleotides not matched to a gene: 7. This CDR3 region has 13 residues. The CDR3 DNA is TGTGCCTTAGAGAACAGGGGGGACTATGGCTACACCTTC. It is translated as CALENRGDYGYTF.

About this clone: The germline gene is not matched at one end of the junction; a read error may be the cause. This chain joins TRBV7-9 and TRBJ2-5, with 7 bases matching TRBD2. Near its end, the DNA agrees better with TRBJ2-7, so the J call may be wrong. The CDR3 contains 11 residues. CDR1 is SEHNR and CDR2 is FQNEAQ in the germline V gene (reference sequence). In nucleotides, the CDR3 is TGCCGAGCGGGGAGTTGGCACGAGCAGTACTTC. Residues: CRAGSWHEQYF.

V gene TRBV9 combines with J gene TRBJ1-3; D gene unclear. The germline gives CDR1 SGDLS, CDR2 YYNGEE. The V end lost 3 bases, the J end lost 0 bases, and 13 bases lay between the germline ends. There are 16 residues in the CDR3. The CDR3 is CASSAALGSSGNTIYF. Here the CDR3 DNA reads TGTGCCAGCAGCGCTGCCCTCGGGAGCTCTGGAAACACCATATATTTT. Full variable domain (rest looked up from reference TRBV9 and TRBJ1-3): DSGVTQTPKHLITATGQRVTLRCSPRSGDLSVYWYQQSLDQGLQFLIQYYNGEERAKGNILERFSAQQFPDLHSELNLSSLELGDSALYFCASSAALGSSGNTIYFGEGSWLTVV.

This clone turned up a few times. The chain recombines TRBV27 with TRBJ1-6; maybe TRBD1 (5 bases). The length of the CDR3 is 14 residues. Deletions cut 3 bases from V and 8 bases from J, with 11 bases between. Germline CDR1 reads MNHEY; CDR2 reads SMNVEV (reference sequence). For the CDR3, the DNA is TGTGCCAGCAGTTTGGGGCCGGTATATTCACCCCTCCACTTT. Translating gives CASSLGPVYSPLHF.

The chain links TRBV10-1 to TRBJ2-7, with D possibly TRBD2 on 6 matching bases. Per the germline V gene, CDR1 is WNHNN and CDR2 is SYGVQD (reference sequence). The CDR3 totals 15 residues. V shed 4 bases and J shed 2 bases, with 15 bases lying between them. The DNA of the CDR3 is TGCGCCAGCAGTGCGGGCGGGGTAGAGACCTACGAGCAGTACTTC. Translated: CASSAGGVETYEQYF.

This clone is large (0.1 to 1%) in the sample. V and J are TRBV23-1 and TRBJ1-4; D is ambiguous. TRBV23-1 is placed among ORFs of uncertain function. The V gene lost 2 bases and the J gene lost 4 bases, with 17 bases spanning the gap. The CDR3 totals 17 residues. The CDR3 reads CASSQPPVGFDNEKLFF. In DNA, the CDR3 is TGCGCCAGCAGTCAACCCCCCGTCGGTTTCGATAATGAAAAACTGTTTTTT.

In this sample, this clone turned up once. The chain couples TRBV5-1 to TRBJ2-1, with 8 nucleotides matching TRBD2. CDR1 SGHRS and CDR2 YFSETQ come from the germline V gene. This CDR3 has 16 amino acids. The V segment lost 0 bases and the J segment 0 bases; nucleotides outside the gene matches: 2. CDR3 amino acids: CASSLDLAGSYNEQFF. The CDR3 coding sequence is TGCGCCAGCAGCTTGGATCTAGCGGGCTCCTACAATGAGCAGTTCTTC. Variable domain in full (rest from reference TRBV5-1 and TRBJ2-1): KAGVTQTPRYLIKTRGQQVTLSCSPISGHRSVSWYQQTPGQGLQFLFEYFSETQRNKGNFPGRFSGRQFSNSRSEMNVSTLELGDSALYLCASSLDLAGSYNEQFFGPGTRLTVL.

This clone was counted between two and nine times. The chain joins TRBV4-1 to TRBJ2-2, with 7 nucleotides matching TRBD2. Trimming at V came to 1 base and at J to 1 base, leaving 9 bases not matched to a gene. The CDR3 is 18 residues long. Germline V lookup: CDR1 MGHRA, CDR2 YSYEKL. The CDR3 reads CASSQVSGAAMNTGELFF. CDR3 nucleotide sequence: TGCGCCAGCAGCCAAGTCAGCGGGGCTGCAATGAACACCGGGGAGCTGTTTTTT.

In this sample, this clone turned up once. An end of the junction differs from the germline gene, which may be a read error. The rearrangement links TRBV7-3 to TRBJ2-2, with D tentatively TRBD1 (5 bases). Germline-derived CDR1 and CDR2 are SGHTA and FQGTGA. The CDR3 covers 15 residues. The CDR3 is CVSSPPPGPGGELFF. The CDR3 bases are TGTGTCAGCAGCCCCCCACCTGGACCAGGGGGGGAGCTGTTTTTT. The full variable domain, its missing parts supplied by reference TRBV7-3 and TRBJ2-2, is GAGVSQTPSNKVTEKGKYVELRCDPISGHTALYWYRQSLGQGPEFLIYFQGTGAADDSGLPNDRFFAVRPEGSVSTLKIQRTERGDSAVYLCVSSPPPGPGGELFFGEGSRLTVL.

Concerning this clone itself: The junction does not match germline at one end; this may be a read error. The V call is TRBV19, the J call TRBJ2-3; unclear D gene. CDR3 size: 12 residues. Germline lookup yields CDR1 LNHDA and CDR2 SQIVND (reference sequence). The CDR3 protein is CASSISTDTQYF. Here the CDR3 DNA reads TGTGCCAGTAGTATTAGCACCGATACGCAGTATTTT. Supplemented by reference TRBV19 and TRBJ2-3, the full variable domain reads DGGITQSPKYLFRKEGQNVTLSCEQNLNHDAMYWYRQDPGQGLRLIYYSQIVNDFQKGDIAEGYSVSREKKESFPLTVTSAQKNPTAFYLCASSISTDTQYFGPGTRLTVL.

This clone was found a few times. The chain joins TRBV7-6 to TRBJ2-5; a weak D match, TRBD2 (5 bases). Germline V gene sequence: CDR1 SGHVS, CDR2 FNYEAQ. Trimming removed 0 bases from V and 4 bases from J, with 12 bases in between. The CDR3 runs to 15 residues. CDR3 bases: TGTGCCAGCAGCTTAGCGCAGTCGGGGAGAGAGACCCAGTACTTC. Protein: CASSLAQSGRETQYF.